A selection of T cell receptor beta chains follows, all from one sample in a study of vaccination effects on CD4 cells after COVID-19. For these TCRs, the target antigens are not known. Here immunoSEQ multiplex PCR was the method, and the copy in TCRdb shows in-frame clones only, minus some. The repertoire holds roughly 73,000 clones, with over 60% as singletons. This specimen was CD4+ T cells from PBMCs cultured with HIV peptides, taken before COVID-19 vaccination. All receptors derive from a human donor who had a prior SARS-CoV-2 infection. The CDR3 runs from the conserved cysteine through the conserved F or W. The D gene is left open where the match is weak. Expanded clones are given a class, and other clones once, few, many or no size at all.

d_gene	len	v_gene	j_gene	abundance	CDR3aa	CDR3nt
NA	13	TRBV10-3	TRBJ2-7	few	CATRHGDPYEQYF	TGTGCCACGAGGCATGGCGATCCCTACGAGCAGTACTTC
NA	14	TRBV12-5	TRBJ2-3	once	CASGLGQSTDTQYF	TGTGCTAGTGGTTTGGGACAGTCCACAGATACGCAGTATTTT
TRBD2	16	TRBV30	TRBJ2-3	NA	CAWTLGTSGSGDTQYF	TGTGCCTGGACCCTAGGGACTAGCGGGAGTGGAGATACGCAGTATTTT
NA	17	TRBV5-1	TRBJ1-2	NA	CASSTTAQGPANYGYTF	TGCGCCAGCAGCACCACAGCGCAGGGGCCAGCTAACTATGGCTACACCTTC
NA	14	TRBV7-2	TRBJ1-1	NA	CASSLGASYTEAFF	TGTGCCAGCAGCTTGGGGGCGTCGTACACTGAAGCTTTCTTT
NA	16	TRBV4-2	TRBJ2-7	NA	CASSQEAGTTSYEQYF	TGTGCCAGCAGCCAAGAAGCCGGGACAACCTCCTACGAGCAGTACTTC
TRBD2	16	TRBV5-4	TRBJ2-3	NA	CASSRSGGALTDTQYF	TGTGCCAGCAGCCGTAGCGGGGGGGCCTTGACAGATACGCAGTATTTT
TRBD1	13	TRBV29-1	TRBJ2-1	few	CSAKDRVANEQFF	TGCAGCGCCAAGGACAGGGTCGCGAATGAGCAGTTCTTC
TRBD1	16	TRBV10-3	TRBJ1-2	few	CAISEPNRGIKRGYTF	TGTGCCATCAGTGAGCCGAACAGGGGGATAAAACGAGGCTACACCTTC
NA	17	TRBV11-2	TRBJ1-6	few	CASSLPGAGSYNSPLHF	TGTGCCAGCAGCTTACCAGGGGCAGGTTCCTATAATTCACCCCTCCACTTT
TRBD1	14	TRBV5-4	TRBJ1-1	NA	CASSYKQGSPEAFF	TGTGCCAGCAGCTATAAACAGGGGAGTCCTGAAGCTTTCTTT
NA	14	TRBV5-1	TRBJ2-5	NA	CASSLNGGDETQYF	TGCGCCAGCAGCTTGAACGGGGGCGATGAGACCCAGTACTTC
TRBD1	17	TRBV25-1	TRBJ2-7	NA	CASSDSGQPQAWYEQYF	TGTGCCAGCAGTGATTCGGGACAGCCTCAAGCGTGGTACGAGCAGTACTTC
NA	13	TRBV20-1	TRBJ2-1	NA	CSASSYRGNEQFF	TGCAGTGCTAGTTCGTATCGGGGCAATGAGCAGTTCTTC
TRBD2	15	TRBV6-5	TRBJ2-1	NA	CASRERGGLGNEQFF	TGTGCCAGCAGGGAGCGGGGGGGCCTGGGGAATGAGCAGTTCTTC
NA	15	TRBV2	TRBJ1-1	NA	CASSEVKGGYTEAFF	TGTGCCAGCAGTGAAGTGAAAGGAGGATACACTGAAGCTTTCTTT
TRBD2	15	TRBV7-2	TRBJ2-7	NA	CASSYILTSGYEQYF	TGTGCCAGCAGCTATATTCTTACTAGCGGCTACGAGCAGTACTTC
TRBD1	15	TRBV24-1	TRBJ1-5	NA	CATSEAGTGIQPQHF	TGTGCCACCAGTGAGGCAGGGACAGGGATACAGCCCCAGCATTTT
NA	15	TRBV24-1	TRBJ2-5	NA	CATSDPRTDGETQYF	TGTGCCACCAGTGACCCCCGGACAGATGGAGAGACCCAGTACTTC
NA	14	TRBV7-3	TRBJ2-3	NA	CASSPDGNTDTQYF	TGTGCCAGCAGCCCGGACGGAAACACAGATACGCAGTATTTT
NA	13	TRBV11-3	TRBJ2-6	NA	CASSLSGANVLTF	TGTGCCAGCAGCCTCTCTGGGGCCAACGTCCTGACTTTC
TRBD2	15	TRBV5-6	TRBJ2-7	NA	CASSLLSGSPYEQYF	TGTGCCAGCAGCTTGCTTAGCGGGAGTCCCTACGAGCAGTACTTC
NA	12	TRBV6-9	TRBJ1-4	once	CAIQGGNEKLFF	TGTGCCATACAGGGTGGGAATGAAAAACTGTTTTTT
NA	13	TRBV2	TRBJ2-3	NA	CASSDQGSDTQYF	TGTGCCAGCAGTGATCAGGGTTCAGATACGCAGTATTTT
NA	15	TRBV3-1/TRBV3-2	TRBJ2-4	NA	CASSLEPRAKNIQYF	TGTGCCAGCAGCCTAGAACCCCGAGCCAAAAACATTCAGTACTTC
TRBD2	13	TRBV12-5	TRBJ2-1	NA	CASGLRGRDEQFF	TGTGCTAGTGGTTTGAGAGGGAGGGATGAGCAGTTCTTC
NA	16	TRBV4-2	TRBJ2-7	NA	CASSQEWRLGGYEQYF	TGTGCCAGCAGCCAAGAGTGGCGACTAGGGGGCTACGAGCAGTACTTC
TRBD1	15	TRBV24-1	TRBJ2-1	NA	CATSGGQGIYNEQFF	TGTGCCACCAGTGGGGGACAGGGTATATACAATGAGCAGTTCTTC
TRBD1	13	TRBV29-1	TRBJ2-2	NA	CSGRQGYTGELFF	TGCAGCGGAAGACAGGGGTACACCGGGGAGCTGTTTTTT
NA	13	TRBV18	TRBJ2-5	NA	CASSKSDTETQYF	TGTGCCAGCTCAAAGTCCGATACGGAGACCCAGTACTTC
TRBD1	17	TRBV5-4	TRBJ2-2	NA	CASSKYSGQGLSGELFF	TGTGCCAGCAGCAAATACTCGGGACAGGGACTTTCCGGGGAGCTGTTTTTT
NA	14	TRBV9	TRBJ2-7	NA	CASSVGGEPYEQYF	TGTGCCAGCAGCGTAGGAGGGGAACCCTACGAGCAGTACTTC
NA	14	TRBV5-4	TRBJ2-2	NA	CASSSQGPPGELFF	TGTGCCAGCAGCTCTCAGGGTCCGCCCGGGGAGCTGTTTTTT
NA	15	TRBV6-5	TRBJ2-2	NA	CASSRGQLNTGELFF	TGTGCCAGCAGCCGAGGACAGTTGAACACCGGGGAGCTGTTTTTT
TRBD2	20	TRBV27	TRBJ2-3	NA	CASSLEGLAGGPRWEDTQYF	TGTGCCAGCAGTTTAGAGGGCCTAGCGGGAGGGCCACGATGGGAAGATACGCAGTATTTT
NA	13	TRBV10-2	TRBJ1-5	NA	CASSITGIQPQHF	TGCGCCAGCAGTATTACAGGGATTCAGCCCCAGCATTTT
NA	16	TRBV30	TRBJ1-6	NA	CAWSAQRFSYNSPLHF	TGTGCCTGGAGTGCTCAGAGGTTCTCCTATAATTCACCCCTCCACTTT
TRBD1	16	TRBV18	TRBJ2-7	NA	CASSPPDGRGLYEQYF	TGTGCCAGCTCACCCCCCGACGGCAGGGGGCTGTACGAGCAGTACTTC
TRBD1	14	TRBV2	TRBJ2-2	NA	CASVGPTGTGELFF	TGTGCCAGCGTGGGACCGACAGGGACCGGGGAGCTGTTTTTT
NA	16	TRBV7-2	TRBJ2-3	NA	CASSAGLSPATDTQYF	TGTGCCAGCAGCGCGGGACTGTCACCAGCCACAGATACGCAGTATTTT
TRBD1	13	TRBV2	TRBJ2-4	NA	CASRTGTVNIQYF	TGTGCCAGCAGAACCGGGACAGTAAACATTCAGTACTTC
TRBD2	15	TRBV30	TRBJ2-4	NA	CAWEASGRAKNIQYF	TGTGCCTGGGAGGCTAGCGGGAGGGCCAAAAACATTCAGTACTTC
TRBD1	13	TRBV10-3	TRBJ2-3	NA	CAKSRGNTDTQYF	TGTGCCAAATCCAGGGGGAACACAGATACGCAGTATTTT
NA	15	TRBV3-1/TRBV3-2	TRBJ2-1	few	CASSPRQYSYNEQFF	TGTGCCAGCAGCCCCCGACAGTACTCCTACAATGAGCAGTTCTTC
NA	16	TRBV21-1	TRBJ2-7	NA	CASSPQPPAQGALQYF	TGTGCCAGCAGCCCACAGCCCCCGGCACAGGGGGCCCTGCAGTACTTC
NA	15	TRBV4-2	TRBJ1-2	NA	CASSQEGAGWGGYTF	TGTGCCAGCAGCCAAGAAGGGGCAGGCTGGGGTGGCTACACCTTC
NA	18	TRBV5-1	TRBJ2-1	NA	CASTPFFRGSGRRNEQFF	TGCGCCAGTACTCCTTTCTTTCGGGGGTCTGGAAGGAGGAATGAGCAGTTCTTC
NA	14	TRBV5-4	TRBJ2-3	NA	CASSLTPSTDTQYF	TGTGCCAGCAGCTTGACCCCGAGCACAGATACGCAGTATTTT
NA	13	TRBV11-2	TRBJ1-1	few	CASSSTGYTEAFF	TGTGCCAGCAGTTCTACAGGGTACACTGAAGCTTTCTTT
TRBD1	14	TRBV6-5	TRBJ1-2	NA	CASSYRQGAWGYTF	TGTGCCAGCAGTTACAGACAGGGGGCATGGGGCTACACCTTC